This is a list of T cell receptor beta chains from one sample in a study of blood T cell repertoires in COVID-19. Method: immunoSEQ multiplex PCR; TCRdb's copy keeps in-frame clones and lacks some. The sample shows over 200,000 clones, around 80% of them seen only once. The sequencing input was PBMCs or T cells enriched from blood (not recorded which). The source of these receptors is a man between 60 and 70 years old who had recovered from COVID-19. Each CDR3 is given with its conserved first and last residue. D genes are given only for firm matches. Clone size is given for some rows only: seen once, a few or many times, or a class if the clone is expanded.

>15|.|TRBJ2-3|TRBV11-3|.
CASSLDSGGTDTQYF
TGTGCCAGCAGCTTAGACAGCGGAGGCACAGATACGCAGTATTTT
>15|.|TRBJ1-6|TRBV4-3|.
CASSLLRTANSPLHF
TGCGCCAGCAGCCTCCTTCGGACAGCCAATTCACCCCTCCACTTT
>16|.|TRBJ2-1|TRBV5-1|.
CASSLAGPAGYNEQFF
TGCGCCAGCAGCTTGGCCGGTCCTGCGGGGTACAATGAGCAGTTCTTC
>16|.|TRBJ1-2|TRBV19|few
CASSILVGVDASGYTF
TGTGCCAGTAGTATCCTGGTCGGGGTCGATGCTAGTGGCTACACCTTC
>15|.|TRBJ1-1|TRBV7-2|.
CASSLTGGGSTEAFF
TGTGCCAGCAGCCTCACGGGAGGCGGGAGCACTGAAGCTTTCTTT
>15|TRBD2|TRBJ2-1|TRBV13|.
CASSLWTSRYNEQFF
TGTGCCAGCAGCTTATGGACTAGCCGCTACAATGAGCAGTTCTTC
>15|TRBD1|TRBJ2-7|TRBV4-3|.
CASSQVTTGAVEQYF
TGCGCCAGCAGCCAAGTCACGACAGGGGCGGTTGAGCAGTACTTC
>14|.|TRBJ1-6|TRBV10-3|few
CAIREQGPNSPLHF
TGTGCCATCAGGGAACAGGGACCCAATTCACCCCTCCACTTT
>16|.|TRBJ2-6|TRBV19|.
CASSLHPGSGANVLTF
TGTGCCAGTAGTCTCCATCCGGGCTCTGGGGCCAACGTCCTGACTTTC
>16|TRBD1|TRBJ1-6|TRBV27|.
CASSPTSGGNNSPLHF
TGTGCCAGCAGCCCCACCTCAGGGGGAAATAATTCACCCCTCCACTTT
>14|TRBD1|TRBJ1-4|TRBV5-1|few
CASSVGTGNEKLFF
TGCGCCAGCAGCGTAGGGACAGGGAATGAAAAACTGTTTTTT
>14|TRBD1|TRBJ1-2|TRBV15|.
CATSNPRDSHGYTF
TGTGCCACCAGCAACCCCCGGGACAGCCATGGCTACACCTTC
>15|TRBD2|TRBJ2-7|TRBV5-6|.
CASSLYRGESYEQYF
TGTGCCAGCAGCTTATACCGGGGGGAGTCCTACGAGCAGTACTTC
>14|TRBD1|TRBJ2-2|TRBV19|.
CASRTGGDSGELFF
TGTGCCAGTAGGACAGGGGGCGATTCCGGGGAGCTGTTTTTT